This record concerns one T cell receptor beta chain sequence. The table came from immunoSEQ multiplex PCR; TCRdb's copy has only in-frame clones and leaves some out. This sample yields approximately 290,000 clones, of which about nine tenths are seen a single time; around 1.1% belongs to the top ten. This entry belongs to a study of blood T cell repertoires in COVID-19. The sequence was collected from a woman aged 25 to 39 who had recovered from COVID-19. Source material: PBMCs or T cells enriched from blood (not recorded which).

The CDR3 bases are TGTGCCAGCAGCTCCCCAGGGACAAACCAAGAGACCCAGTACTTC. This translates into CASSSPGTNQETQYF. This chain uses TRBV7-8 with TRBJ2-5; possible D gene TRBD1, 6 bases. The CDR3 has 15 amino acids. Trimming stripped 4 bases from V and 0 bases from J, with 12 bases between. Germline CDR1 and CDR2: SGHVS and FQNEAQ.